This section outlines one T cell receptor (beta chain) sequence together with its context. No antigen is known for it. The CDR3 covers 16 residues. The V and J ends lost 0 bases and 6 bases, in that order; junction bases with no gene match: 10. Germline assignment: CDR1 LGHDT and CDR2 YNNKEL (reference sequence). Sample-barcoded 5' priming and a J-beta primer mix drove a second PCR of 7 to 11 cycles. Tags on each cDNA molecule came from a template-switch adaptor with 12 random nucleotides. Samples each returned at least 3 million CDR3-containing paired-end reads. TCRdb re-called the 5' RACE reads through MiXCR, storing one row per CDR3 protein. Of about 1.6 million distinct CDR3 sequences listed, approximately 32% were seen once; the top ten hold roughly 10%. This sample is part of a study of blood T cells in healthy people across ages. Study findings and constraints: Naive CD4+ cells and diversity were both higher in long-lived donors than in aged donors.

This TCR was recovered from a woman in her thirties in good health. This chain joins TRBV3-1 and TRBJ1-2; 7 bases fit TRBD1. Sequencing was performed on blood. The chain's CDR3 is CASSQDWAGGENGYTF. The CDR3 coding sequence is TGTGCCAGCAGCCAAGATTGGGCAGGGGGTGAGAATGGCTACACCTTC.